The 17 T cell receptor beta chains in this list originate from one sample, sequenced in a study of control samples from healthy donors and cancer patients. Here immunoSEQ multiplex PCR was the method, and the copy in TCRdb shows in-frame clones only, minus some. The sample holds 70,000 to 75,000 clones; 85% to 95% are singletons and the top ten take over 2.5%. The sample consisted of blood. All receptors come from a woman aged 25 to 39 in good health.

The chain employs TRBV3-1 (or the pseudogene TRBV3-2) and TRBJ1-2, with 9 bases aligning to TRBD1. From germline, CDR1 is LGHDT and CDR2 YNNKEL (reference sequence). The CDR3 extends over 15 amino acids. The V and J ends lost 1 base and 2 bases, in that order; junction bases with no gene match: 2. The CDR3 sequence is CASSQGGQGNYGYTF. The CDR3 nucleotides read TGTGCCAGCAGCCAAGGGGGACAGGGAAACTATGGCTACACCTTC.

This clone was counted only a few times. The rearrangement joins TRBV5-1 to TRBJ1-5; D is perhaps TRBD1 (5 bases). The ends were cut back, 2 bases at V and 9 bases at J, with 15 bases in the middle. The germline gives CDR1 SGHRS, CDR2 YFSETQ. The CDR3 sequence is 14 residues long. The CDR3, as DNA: TGCGCCAGCAGCTTCGGGGACGGCTCTTCGCCCCAGCATTTT. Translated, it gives CASSFGDGSSPQHF.

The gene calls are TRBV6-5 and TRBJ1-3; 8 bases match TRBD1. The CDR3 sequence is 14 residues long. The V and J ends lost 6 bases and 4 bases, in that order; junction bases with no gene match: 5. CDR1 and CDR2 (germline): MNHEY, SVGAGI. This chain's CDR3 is CASRVGQGGNTIYF. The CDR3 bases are TGTGCCAGCAGAGTCGGACAGGGAGGAAACACCATATATTTT.

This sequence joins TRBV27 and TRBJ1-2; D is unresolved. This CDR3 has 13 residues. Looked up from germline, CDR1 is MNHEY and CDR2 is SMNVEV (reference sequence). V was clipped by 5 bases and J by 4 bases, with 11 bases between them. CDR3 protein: CASSLGPSYGYTF. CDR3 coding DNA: TGTGCCAGCAGTCTCGGGCCGTCCTATGGCTACACCTTC.

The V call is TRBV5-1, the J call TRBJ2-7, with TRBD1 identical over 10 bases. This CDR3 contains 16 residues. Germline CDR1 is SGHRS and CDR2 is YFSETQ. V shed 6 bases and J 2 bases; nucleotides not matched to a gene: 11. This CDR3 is CASTPSGTGEAYEQYF. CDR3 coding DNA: TGCGCCAGCACCCCCTCCGGGACAGGGGAGGCCTACGAGCAGTACTTC.

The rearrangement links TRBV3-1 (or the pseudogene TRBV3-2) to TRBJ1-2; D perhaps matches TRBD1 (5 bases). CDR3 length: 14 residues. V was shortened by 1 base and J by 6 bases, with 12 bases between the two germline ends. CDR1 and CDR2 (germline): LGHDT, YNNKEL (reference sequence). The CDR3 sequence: CASSQVAGNHGYTF. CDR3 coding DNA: TGTGCCAGCAGCCAAGTAGCAGGGAATCATGGCTACACCTTC.

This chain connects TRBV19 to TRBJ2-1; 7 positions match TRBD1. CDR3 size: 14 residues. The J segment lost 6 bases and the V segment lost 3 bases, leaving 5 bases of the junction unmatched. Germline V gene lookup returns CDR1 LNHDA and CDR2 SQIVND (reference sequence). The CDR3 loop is CASSIPQGVNEQFF. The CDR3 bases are TGTGCCAGTAGTATTCCGCAGGGGGTCAATGAGCAGTTCTTC.

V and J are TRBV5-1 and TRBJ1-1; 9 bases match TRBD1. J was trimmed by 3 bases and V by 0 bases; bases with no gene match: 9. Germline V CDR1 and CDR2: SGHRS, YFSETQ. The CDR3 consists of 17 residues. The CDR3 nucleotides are TGCGCCAGCAGCTTGGAGTTGGGGACAGGGAGGGACACTGAAGCTTTCTTT. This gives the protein CASSLELGTGRDTEAFF.

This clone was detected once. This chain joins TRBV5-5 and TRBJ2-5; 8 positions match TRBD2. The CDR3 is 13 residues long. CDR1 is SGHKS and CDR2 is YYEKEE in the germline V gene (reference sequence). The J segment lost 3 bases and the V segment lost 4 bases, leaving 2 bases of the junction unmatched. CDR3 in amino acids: CASSPGGEETQYF. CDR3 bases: TGTGCCAGCAGCCCCGGGGGGGAAGAGACCCAGTACTTC.

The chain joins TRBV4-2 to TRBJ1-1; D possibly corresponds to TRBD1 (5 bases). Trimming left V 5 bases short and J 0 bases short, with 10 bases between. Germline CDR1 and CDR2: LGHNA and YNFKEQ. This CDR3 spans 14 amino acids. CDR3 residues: CASSAQDLNTEAFF. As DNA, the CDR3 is TGTGCCAGCAGCGCACAGGATTTGAACACTGAAGCTTTCTTT.

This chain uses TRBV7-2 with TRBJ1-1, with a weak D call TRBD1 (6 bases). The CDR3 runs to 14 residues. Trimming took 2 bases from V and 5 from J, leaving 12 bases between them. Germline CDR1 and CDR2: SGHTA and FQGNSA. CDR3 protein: CASSLTGTSTEAFF. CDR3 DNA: TGTGCCAGCAGCTTAACAGGGACAAGTACTGAAGCTTTCTTT.

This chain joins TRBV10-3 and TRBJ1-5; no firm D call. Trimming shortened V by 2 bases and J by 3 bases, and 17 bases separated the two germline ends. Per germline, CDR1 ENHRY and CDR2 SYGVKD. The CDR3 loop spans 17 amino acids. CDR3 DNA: TGTGCCATCAGTGAGCGTAGGGAGCTCAGGCCCAATCAGCCCCAGCATTTT. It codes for CAISERRELRPNQPQHF.

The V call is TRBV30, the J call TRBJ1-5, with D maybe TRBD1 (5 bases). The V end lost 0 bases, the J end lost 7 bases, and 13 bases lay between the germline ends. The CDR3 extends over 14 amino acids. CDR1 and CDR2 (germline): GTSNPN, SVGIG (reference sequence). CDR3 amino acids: CAWSVGQRSQPQHF. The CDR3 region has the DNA TGTGCCTGGAGTGTGGGGCAGCGAAGCCAGCCCCAGCATTTT.

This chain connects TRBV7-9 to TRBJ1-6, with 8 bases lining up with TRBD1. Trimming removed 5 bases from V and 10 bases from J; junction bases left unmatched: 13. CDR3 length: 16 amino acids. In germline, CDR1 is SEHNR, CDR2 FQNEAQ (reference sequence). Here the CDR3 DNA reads TGTGCCAGCAGCGTCGACAGGGGCGGTATAGGGTCACCCCTCCACTTT. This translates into CASSVDRGGIGSPLHF.

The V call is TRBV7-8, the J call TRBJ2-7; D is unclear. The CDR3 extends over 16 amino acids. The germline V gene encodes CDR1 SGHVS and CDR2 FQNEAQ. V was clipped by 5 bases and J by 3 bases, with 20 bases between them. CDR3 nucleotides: TGTGCCAGCAGCCTCGTGGGGTCGGGTACCCGCTACGAGCAGTACGTC. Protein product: CASSLVGSGTRYEQYV.

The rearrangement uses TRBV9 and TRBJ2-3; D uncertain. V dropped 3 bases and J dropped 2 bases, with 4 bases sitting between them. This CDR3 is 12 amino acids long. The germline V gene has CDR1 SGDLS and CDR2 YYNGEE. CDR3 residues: CASSGDTDTQYF. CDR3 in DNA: TGTGCCAGCAGCGGGGACACAGATACGCAGTATTTT.

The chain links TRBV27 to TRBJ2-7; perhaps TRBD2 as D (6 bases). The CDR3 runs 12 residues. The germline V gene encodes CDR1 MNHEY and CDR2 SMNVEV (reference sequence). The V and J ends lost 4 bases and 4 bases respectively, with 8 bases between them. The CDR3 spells CASSSRGYEQYF. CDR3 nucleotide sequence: TGTGCCAGCAGTTCCCGGGGGTACGAGCAGTACTTC.